Listed below are T cell receptor beta chains from one sample, sequenced in a study of cytomegalovirus exposure and HLA in healthy donors. This table comes from immunoSEQ multiplex PCR, and its TCRdb copy is limited to in-frame clones, with some not included. The data hold 110,000 or so clones, with roughly 15% observed a single time. Material for sequencing was PBMCs. These receptor sequences come from a female donor in good health and CMV-seronegative. The CDR3 runs from the conserved cysteine through the conserved F or W. Fields, in order: V gene, clone size, D gene, J gene, CDR3 protein, CDR3 DNA. A D gene is named only where the DNA matches it firmly. Clone sizes are given selectively: once, few, many, or a class where the clone is expanded.

v_call: TRBV2; clone_size: few; d_call: TRBD1; j_call: TRBJ1-5; cdr3_aa: CASTGQGIRSQPQHF; cdr3_nt: TGTGCCAGCACCGGACAGGGGATAAGAAGTCAGCCCCAGCATTTT
v_call: TRBV12-5; clone_size: .; d_call: .; j_call: TRBJ2-7; cdr3_aa: CASGLDPGHIKFSEQYF; cdr3_nt: TGTGCTAGTGGTTTGGACCCAGGACACATCAAATTCTCCGAGCAGTACTTC
v_call: TRBV7-9; clone_size: .; d_call: TRBD2; j_call: TRBJ2-3; cdr3_aa: CASSSARAGETDTQYF; cdr3_nt: TGTGCCAGCAGCTCGGCACGAGCGGGAGAAACAGATACGCAGTATTTT
v_call: TRBV28; clone_size: few; d_call: .; j_call: TRBJ1-1; cdr3_aa: CASSRAGRREAFF; cdr3_nt: TGTGCCAGCAGTAGGGCAGGGAGGCGTGAAGCTTTCTTT
v_call: TRBV7-9; clone_size: few; d_call: TRBD1; j_call: TRBJ1-1; cdr3_aa: CASRGFRGRTEAFF; cdr3_nt: TGTGCCAGCAGGGGGTTCAGGGGGCGGACTGAAGCTTTCTTT
v_call: TRBV19; clone_size: .; d_call: .; j_call: TRBJ1-5; cdr3_aa: CASSLGASPQHF; cdr3_nt: TGTGCCAGTAGTTTGGGGGCTTCGCCCCAGCATTTT
v_call: TRBV5-1; clone_size: .; d_call: .; j_call: TRBJ1-1; cdr3_aa: CASSWDLVFSGTEAFF; cdr3_nt: TGCGCCAGCAGCTGGGACTTGGTTTTTTCGGGCACTGAAGCTTTCTTT
v_call: TRBV29-1; clone_size: few; d_call: TRBD1; j_call: TRBJ2-7; cdr3_aa: CSVLTPTGGPSYEQYF; cdr3_nt: TGCAGCGTCCTAACCCCGACAGGGGGCCCGTCCTACGAGCAGTACTTC
v_call: TRBV11-2; clone_size: .; d_call: TRBD1; j_call: TRBJ2-5; cdr3_aa: CASRALTGGGETQYF; cdr3_nt: TGTGCCAGCCGCGCGTTGACAGGGGGGGGAGAGACCCAGTACTTC
v_call: TRBV7-9; clone_size: .; d_call: TRBD1; j_call: TRBJ1-2; cdr3_aa: CASTRQGGDYGYTF; cdr3_nt: TGTGCCAGCACGAGACAGGGGGGGGACTATGGCTACACCTTC
v_call: TRBV7-9; clone_size: .; d_call: TRBD1; j_call: TRBJ1-1; cdr3_aa: CASSRIKQGGNTEAFF; cdr3_nt: TGTGCCAGCAGCCGAATAAAACAGGGGGGAAACACTGAAGCTTTCTTT
v_call: TRBV7-8; clone_size: .; d_call: TRBD1; j_call: TRBJ1-5; cdr3_aa: CASSWGTAHLYSNQPQHF; cdr3_nt: TGTGCCAGCAGCTGGGGGACAGCCCACCTATATAGCAATCAGCCCCAGCATTTT
v_call: TRBV5-1; clone_size: few; d_call: .; j_call: TRBJ1-6; cdr3_aa: CASSLETPYNSPLHF; cdr3_nt: TGCGCCAGCAGCTTGGAAACACCCTATAATTCACCCCTCCACTTT
v_call: TRBV4-3; clone_size: .; d_call: TRBD1; j_call: TRBJ2-7; cdr3_aa: CASSQGAGTGLVYEQYF; cdr3_nt: TGCGCCAGCAGCCAAGGCGCCGGGACAGGGCTTGTTTACGAGCAGTACTTC
v_call: TRBV19; clone_size: few; d_call: .; j_call: TRBJ1-3; cdr3_aa: CASSMEGPRGTIYF; cdr3_nt: TGTGCCAGTAGTATGGAAGGCCCCCGAGGCACCATATATTTT
v_call: TRBV18; clone_size: once; d_call: .; j_call: TRBJ1-1; cdr3_aa: CASSPPGRGEAFF; cdr3_nt: TGTGCCAGCTCACCACCGGGGCGGGGGGAAGCTTTCTTT
v_call: TRBV7-2; clone_size: .; d_call: .; j_call: TRBJ2-4; cdr3_aa: CASSLNMGGRQNIQYF; cdr3_nt: TGTGCCAGCAGCTTAAATATGGGGGGGCGCCAAAACATTCAGTACTTC
v_call: TRBV7-9; clone_size: .; d_call: .; j_call: TRBJ1-5; cdr3_aa: CASSAGRGNQPQHF; cdr3_nt: TGTGCCAGCAGCGCAGGGAGGGGCAATCAGCCCCAGCATTTT
v_call: TRBV7-9; clone_size: few; d_call: .; j_call: TRBJ2-1; cdr3_aa: CASSLATLYNEQFF; cdr3_nt: TGTGCCAGCAGCTTAGCCACTCTCTACAATGAGCAGTTCTTC
v_call: TRBV27; clone_size: few; d_call: .; j_call: TRBJ1-5; cdr3_aa: CASSLEGRQPQHF; cdr3_nt: TGTGCCAGCAGTTTAGAGGGTCGTCAGCCCCAGCATTTT
v_call: TRBV30; clone_size: .; d_call: .; j_call: TRBJ2-3; cdr3_aa: CAWGGGGIRTDTQYF; cdr3_nt: TGTGCCTGGGGGGGTGGCGGGATCCGCACAGATACGCAGTATTTT
v_call: TRBV4-3; clone_size: few; d_call: TRBD1; j_call: TRBJ1-4; cdr3_aa: CASSQEQGEKLFF; cdr3_nt: TGCGCCAGCAGCCAAGAACAGGGGGAAAAACTGTTTTTT
v_call: TRBV2; clone_size: few; d_call: .; j_call: TRBJ2-7; cdr3_aa: CASSAGEAYEQYF; cdr3_nt: TGTGCCAGCAGCGCAGGGGAAGCCTACGAGCAGTACTTC
v_call: TRBV28; clone_size: .; d_call: TRBD2; j_call: TRBJ2-4; cdr3_aa: CASSWQPGLAPNIQYF; cdr3_nt: TGTGCCAGCAGTTGGCAGCCGGGACTAGCCCCAAACATTCAGTACTTC
v_call: TRBV7-2; clone_size: .; d_call: .; j_call: TRBJ1-2; cdr3_aa: CASSPVIAGYTF; cdr3_nt: TGTGCCAGCAGCCCAGTCATAGCGGGCTACACCTTC
v_call: TRBV4-1; clone_size: few; d_call: .; j_call: TRBJ1-2; cdr3_aa: CASSLTPGPITGGYTF; cdr3_nt: TGCGCCAGCAGCCTAACTCCGGGTCCTATCACCGGTGGCTACACCTTC
v_call: TRBV6-1; clone_size: .; d_call: TRBD1; j_call: TRBJ1-2; cdr3_aa: CASRFGQGNYGYTF; cdr3_nt: TGTGCCAGCCGCTTCGGACAGGGGAACTATGGCTACACCTTC
v_call: TRBV10-3; clone_size: .; d_call: TRBD2; j_call: TRBJ2-1; cdr3_aa: CAISESGPSGGFEQFF; cdr3_nt: TGTGCCATCAGTGAGTCTGGCCCTAGCGGGGGCTTTGAGCAGTTCTTC
v_call: TRBV7-9; clone_size: .; d_call: TRBD2; j_call: TRBJ2-3; cdr3_aa: CASSRGLAEGGDTQYF; cdr3_nt: TGTGCCAGCAGCCGAGGACTAGCGGAGGGGGGCGATACGCAGTATTTT
v_call: TRBV25-1; clone_size: once; d_call: TRBD1; j_call: TRBJ1-4; cdr3_aa: CASSRQGHEKLFF; cdr3_nt: TGTGCCAGCAGCAGACAGGGGCATGAAAAACTGTTTTTT
v_call: TRBV5-1; clone_size: .; d_call: TRBD1; j_call: TRBJ1-2; cdr3_aa: CASSLRQGDGYTF; cdr3_nt: TGCGCCAGCAGCTTGCGACAGGGGGATGGCTACACCTTC
v_call: TRBV30; clone_size: few; d_call: .; j_call: TRBJ1-2; cdr3_aa: CAWSVGENYGYTF; cdr3_nt: TGTGCCTGGAGCGTCGGAGAAAACTATGGCTACACCTTC
v_call: TRBV5-6; clone_size: .; d_call: TRBD1; j_call: TRBJ2-7; cdr3_aa: CASSFTGGSYEQYF; cdr3_nt: TGTGCCAGCAGCTTTACAGGGGGGTCCTACGAGCAGTACTTC
v_call: TRBV13; clone_size: few; d_call: TRBD2; j_call: TRBJ2-1; cdr3_aa: CASSLKQLAGDRNEQFF; cdr3_nt: TGTGCCAGCAGCTTAAAGCAGCTAGCGGGAGATCGGAATGAGCAGTTCTTC
v_call: TRBV6-6; clone_size: few; d_call: .; j_call: TRBJ2-5; cdr3_aa: CASRQGRETQYF; cdr3_nt: TGTGCCAGCAGACAGGGGAGGGAGACCCAGTACTTC
v_call: TRBV9; clone_size: .; d_call: TRBD2; j_call: TRBJ2-2; cdr3_aa: CASSAGGSGRAHTGELFF; cdr3_nt: TGTGCCAGCAGCGCGGGGGGTAGCGGGAGGGCCCACACCGGGGAGCTGTTTTTT
v_call: TRBV15; clone_size: .; d_call: .; j_call: TRBJ2-3; cdr3_aa: CATSREASRIDTQYF; cdr3_nt: TGTGCCACCAGCAGAGAGGCTAGCAGGATAGATACGCAGTATTTT
v_call: TRBV6-5; clone_size: .; d_call: TRBD1; j_call: TRBJ1-1; cdr3_aa: CASSWTGVGLGTEAFF; cdr3_nt: TGTGCCAGCAGTTGGACAGGGGTCGGTTTAGGCACTGAAGCTTTCTTT
v_call: TRBV5-1; clone_size: .; d_call: TRBD1; j_call: TRBJ2-5; cdr3_aa: CASSKDRGSKTQYF; cdr3_nt: TGCGCCAGCAGCAAGGACAGGGGGTCGAAGACCCAGTACTTC
v_call: TRBV4-2; clone_size: few; d_call: .; j_call: TRBJ1-6; cdr3_aa: CASSQDMGSSYNSPLHF; cdr3_nt: TGTGCCAGCAGCCAAGATATGGGGAGCTCCTATAATTCACCCCTCCACTTT
v_call: TRBV25-1; clone_size: .; d_call: .; j_call: TRBJ1-1; cdr3_aa: CASSEYKARQNTEAFF; cdr3_nt: TGTGCCAGCAGTGAATATAAGGCCAGGCAGAACACTGAAGCTTTCTTT
v_call: TRBV5-1; clone_size: many; d_call: TRBD2; j_call: TRBJ2-3; cdr3_aa: CASHDGGVTDTQYF; cdr3_nt: TGCGCCAGCCATGACGGGGGGGTCACAGATACGCAGTATTTT
v_call: TRBV19; clone_size: few; d_call: .; j_call: TRBJ2-2; cdr3_aa: CASRQAGDTGELFF; cdr3_nt: TGTGCCAGTAGGCAGGCCGGGGACACCGGGGAGCTGTTTTTT
v_call: TRBV4-2; clone_size: .; d_call: TRBD2; j_call: TRBJ2-1; cdr3_aa: CASSQDLAGRNEQFF; cdr3_nt: TGTGCCAGCAGCCAAGACCTAGCGGGACGCAATGAGCAGTTCTTC
v_call: TRBV4-1; clone_size: .; d_call: .; j_call: TRBJ1-6; cdr3_aa: CASSQPSSPLHF; cdr3_nt: TGCGCCAGCAGCCAACCGAGCTCACCCCTCCACTTT
v_call: TRBV18; clone_size: .; d_call: TRBD2; j_call: TRBJ2-2; cdr3_aa: CASSPPGSGAGELFF; cdr3_nt: TGTGCCAGCTCACCACCGGGGAGCGGGGCCGGGGAGCTGTTTTTT
v_call: TRBV29-1; clone_size: .; d_call: TRBD1; j_call: TRBJ2-5; cdr3_aa: CSVGQGQETQYF; cdr3_nt: TGCAGCGTTGGACAGGGGCAAGAGACCCAGTACTTC
v_call: TRBV7-8; clone_size: .; d_call: TRBD1; j_call: TRBJ2-7; cdr3_aa: CASSLGRDRTYEQYF; cdr3_nt: TGTGCCAGCAGCTTAGGCCGGGACAGAACCTACGAGCAGTACTTC
v_call: TRBV4-1; clone_size: few; d_call: TRBD2; j_call: TRBJ2-1; cdr3_aa: CASSFPGTSVVNEQFF; cdr3_nt: TGCGCCAGCAGCTTTCCTGGGACTAGCGTCGTCAATGAGCAGTTCTTC
v_call: TRBV6-6; clone_size: .; d_call: TRBD2; j_call: TRBJ2-3; cdr3_aa: CASSTGLETDTQYF; cdr3_nt: TGTGCCAGCAGTACCGGACTAGAGACAGATACGCAGTATTTT
v_call: TRBV27; clone_size: few; d_call: TRBD1; j_call: TRBJ1-1; cdr3_aa: CASSFGTGTSGYEAFF; cdr3_nt: TGTGCCAGCAGTTTCGGGACAGGGACTTCTGGGTATGAAGCTTTCTTT
v_call: TRBV30; clone_size: .; d_call: .; j_call: TRBJ2-1; cdr3_aa: CAWNPGDVAGTYNEQFF; cdr3_nt: TGTGCCTGGAACCCTGGCGATGTGGCGGGGACCTACAATGAGCAGTTCTTC
v_call: TRBV9; clone_size: few; d_call: TRBD2; j_call: TRBJ2-7; cdr3_aa: CASSVDSGGLYEQYF; cdr3_nt: TGTGCCAGCAGCGTAGATAGCGGGGGACTTTACGAGCAGTACTTC
v_call: TRBV19; clone_size: few; d_call: TRBD1; j_call: TRBJ1-4; cdr3_aa: CASSAEQGGNEKLFF; cdr3_nt: TGTGCCAGTAGCGCTGAACAGGGGGGGAATGAAAAACTGTTTTTT
v_call: TRBV29-1; clone_size: .; d_call: TRBD2; j_call: TRBJ2-7; cdr3_aa: CSVEDNKGTSGTYYEQYF; cdr3_nt: TGCAGCGTTGAAGATAACAAAGGGACTAGCGGGACTTACTACGAGCAGTACTTC